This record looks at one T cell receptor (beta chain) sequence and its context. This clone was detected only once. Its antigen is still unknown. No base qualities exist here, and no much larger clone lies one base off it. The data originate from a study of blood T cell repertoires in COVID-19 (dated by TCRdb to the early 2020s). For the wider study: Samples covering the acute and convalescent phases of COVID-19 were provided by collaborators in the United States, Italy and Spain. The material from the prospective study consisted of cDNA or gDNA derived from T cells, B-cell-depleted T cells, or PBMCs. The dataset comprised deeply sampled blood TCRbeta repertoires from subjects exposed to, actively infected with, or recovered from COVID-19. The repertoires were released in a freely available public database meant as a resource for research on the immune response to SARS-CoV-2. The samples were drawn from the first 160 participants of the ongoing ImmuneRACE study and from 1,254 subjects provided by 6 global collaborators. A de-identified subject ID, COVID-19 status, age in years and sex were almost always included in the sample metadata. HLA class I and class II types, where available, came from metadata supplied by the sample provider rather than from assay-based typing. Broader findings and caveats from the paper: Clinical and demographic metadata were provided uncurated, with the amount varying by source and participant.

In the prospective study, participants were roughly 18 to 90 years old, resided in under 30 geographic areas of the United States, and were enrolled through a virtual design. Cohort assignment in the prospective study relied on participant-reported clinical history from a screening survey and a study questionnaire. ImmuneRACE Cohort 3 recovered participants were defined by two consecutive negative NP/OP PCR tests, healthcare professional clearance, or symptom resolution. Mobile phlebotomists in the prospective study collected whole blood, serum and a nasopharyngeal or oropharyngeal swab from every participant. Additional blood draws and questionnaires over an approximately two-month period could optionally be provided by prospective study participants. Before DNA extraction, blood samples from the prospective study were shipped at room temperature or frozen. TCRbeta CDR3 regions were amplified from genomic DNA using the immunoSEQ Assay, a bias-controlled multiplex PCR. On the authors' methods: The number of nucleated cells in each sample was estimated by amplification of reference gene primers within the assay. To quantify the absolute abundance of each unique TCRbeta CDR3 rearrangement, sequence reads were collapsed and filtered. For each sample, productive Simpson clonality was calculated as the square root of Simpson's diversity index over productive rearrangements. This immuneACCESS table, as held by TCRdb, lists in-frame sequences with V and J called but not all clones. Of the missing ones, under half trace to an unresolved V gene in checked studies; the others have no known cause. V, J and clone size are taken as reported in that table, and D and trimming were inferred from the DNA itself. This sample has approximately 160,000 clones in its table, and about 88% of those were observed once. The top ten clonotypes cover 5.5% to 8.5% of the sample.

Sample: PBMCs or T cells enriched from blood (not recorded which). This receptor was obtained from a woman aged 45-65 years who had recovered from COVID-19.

The bases read TGTGCCAGCAGACCCCAGCGAATAAGAGGCTACGAGCAGTACTTC. It translates to CASRPQRIRGYEQYF. The rearrangement joined TRBV6-5 to TRBJ2-7; no D gene can be assigned with confidence. Trimming at the junction amounts to 6 bases on V and 3 bases on J, and the germline ends lie 18 bases apart. From the germline V gene, CDR1 is MNHEY and CDR2 is SVGAGI. CDR3 length: 15 amino acids, cysteine to phenylalanine. The DNA shown is the 45-base CDR3, in frame from base 1.